The entry below describes one T cell receptor (beta chain). The data stem from a study of T cells after yellow fever vaccination. The CDR3 covers 15 residues. Per germline, CDR1 SGHTA and CDR2 FQGNSA. The V and J ends lost 5 bases and 2 bases respectively, with 14 bases between them. One entry per CDR3 protein results from TCRdb running MiXCR on the 5' RACE reads. Of a few hundred thousand distinct CDR3 sequences listed, roughly a sixth were seen once; the top ten hold 15% to 20%. V usage is TRBV7-2 and J usage is TRBJ2-3; D is tentatively TRBD1 or TRBD2 (5 bases each). This TCR was sampled from a man aged 18-30 years who received the YFV17D yellow fever vaccine. The source was PBMCs, collected 4 to 5 days after the first yellow fever vaccination. CDR3 bases: TGTGCCAGCAGCCCCCAGAGGGGCATCACAGATACGCAGTATTTT. It encodes CASSPQRGITDTQYF.